The source of this T cell receptor beta chain is a study of cytomegalovirus exposure and HLA in healthy donors. Study results and caveats: Later on, an analysis found that several of the most significant clusters appeared to be linked to common viral pathogens, which included parvovirus B19. Upon later analysis, TCR association rates were observed to vary by HLA locus, being highest for DRB1 and lowest for HLA-C. Versus the approximately 700-donor mean, an Asian-associated ancestry cluster reportedly showed fewer N-insertions in a later analysis. Confirmation was obtained in vitro that a few CMV-associated chains are specific for CMV antigens.

In the PCR, 60 Vbeta and 13 Jbeta primers were used. The protocol was immunoSEQ multiplex PCR, while the TCRdb copy is restricted to in-frame clones and leaves out a portion. Here the sample spans more than 140,000 clones, more than 65% being singletons. There are 19 residues in the CDR3. The germline V gene has CDR1 SGHRS and CDR2 YFSETQ. For this clone: Its antigen is currently unknown. Mismatch with germline at one junction end may stem from a read error.

Sequencing used PBMCs. This receptor was obtained from a man between 25 and 39 years old in good health and CMV-seropositive. The chain recombines TRBV5-1 with TRBJ2-2, with 10 nucleotides matching TRBD2. The CDR3 loop reads CASSLVGSGGYPNIGELFF. CDR3 sequence (DNA): TGCGCCAGCAGCTTGGTCGGTAGCGGGGGGTACCCGAACATCGGGGAGCTGTTTTTT.